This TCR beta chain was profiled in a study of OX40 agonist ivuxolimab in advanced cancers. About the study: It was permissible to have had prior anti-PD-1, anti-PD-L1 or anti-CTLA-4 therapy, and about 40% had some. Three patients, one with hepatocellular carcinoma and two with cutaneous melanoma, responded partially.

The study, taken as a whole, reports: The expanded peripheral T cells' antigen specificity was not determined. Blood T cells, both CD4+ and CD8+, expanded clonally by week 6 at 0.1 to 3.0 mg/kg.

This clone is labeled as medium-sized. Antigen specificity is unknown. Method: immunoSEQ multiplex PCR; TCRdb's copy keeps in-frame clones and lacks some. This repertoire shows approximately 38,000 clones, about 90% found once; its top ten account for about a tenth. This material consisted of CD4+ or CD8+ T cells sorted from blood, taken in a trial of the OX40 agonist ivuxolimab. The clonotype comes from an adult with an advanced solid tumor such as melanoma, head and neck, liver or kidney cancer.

Here the CDR3 reads CASRTGDTGELFF. For the CDR3, the DNA is TGTGCCAGCAGGACAGGGGACACCGGGGAGCTGTTTTTT. V is TRBV27 and J is TRBJ2-2, with 8 bases aligning to TRBD1. V lost 6 bases to trimming and J lost 3 bases; unmatched junction nucleotides: 0. The CDR3 spans 13 residues. Germline CDR1 and CDR2: MNHEY and SMNVEV (reference sequence).